This T cell receptor (beta chain) was found in a study of blood T cell repertoires in COVID-19. Germline CDR1 reads MRHNA; CDR2 reads SNTAGT. This CDR3 is 14 amino acids long. V shed 3 bases, J shed 6 bases, and the junction held 6 bases outside the gene matches. Original handling: Estimates of nucleated cell counts were drawn from the amplification of reference gene primers. Assay used: immunoSEQ multiplex PCR; TCRdb lists only in-frame clones, some missing. From that table come the V and J calls and clone size; the DNA was used to work out D and trimming. In the table there are about 670,000 clones, around 90% of which are singletons.

The chain joins TRBV6-4 to TRBJ1-1, with 8 bases that match TRBD1. Sequenced sample: peripheral blood. This receptor was obtained from a woman aged 18 to 35 with acute or convalescent COVID-19. CDR3 nucleotide sequence: TGTGCCAGCAGTGATGGAGGACAGGGTTCTGAAGCTTTCTTT. It yields the protein CASSDGGQGSEAFF.